The source of this T cell receptor beta chain is a study of blood T cell repertoires in COVID-19. Study information: COVID-19 samples collected from the United States, Italy and Spain covered acute and convalescent phases. T cells, B-cell-depleted T cells, or PBMCs provided the cDNA or gDNA that served as material.

The germline CDR1 and CDR2 sequences are SGHRS and YFSETQ. The CDR3 is made up of 15 amino acids. V lost 3 bases and J lost 9; bases outside the gene matches: 8. Original processing notes: For nucleated cells, counts were estimated from reference gene primer amplification. Using immunoSEQ multiplex PCR, the repertoire was profiled, and TCRdb retains in-frame clones only, with some absent. V, J and clone size were drawn from that table, and D and trimming were deduced from the DNA. The table shows a few hundred thousand clones, with 89% occurring only once. The material sequenced was peripheral blood. This receptor was taken from a man between 35 and 55 years old with acute or convalescent COVID-19. The chain couples TRBV5-1 to TRBJ1-6, with 8 bases matching TRBD1. CDR3 amino acids: CASSSTGETISPLHF. The CDR3 bases are TGCGCCAGCAGCTCGACAGGGGAGACAATTTCACCCCTCCACTTT.